The rows below give T cell receptor beta chains drawn from one sample of a study of T cell repertoires and Cas9 in healthy adults. Here immunoSEQ multiplex PCR was the method, and the copy in TCRdb shows in-frame clones only, minus some. Among tens of thousands of clones, about 89% were seen once, and the ten largest hold roughly 1.6%. Sequences were obtained from CD4+ effector T cells (CD127+, CD25-, CD137-, CD154-) from PBMCs; culture status not recorded. The source is a human donor in good health. Both conserved end residues are part of each CDR3. A D gene is named only where the DNA matches it firmly.

TRBJ2-7 TRBD1 15 TRBV18 TGTGCCAGCTCACCACCGGGACAGGGGCCCTACGAGCAGTACTTC CASSPPGQGPYEQYF
TRBJ2-1 TRBD2 17 TRBV2 TGTGCCAGCAGCCGTAGCGGGGGGGTTTTTTCCTACAATGAGCAGTTCTTC CASSRSGGVFSYNEQFF
TRBJ2-7 . 15 TRBV2 TGTGCCAGCAGTGACTGGGACCAGGGGTCTCACGAGCAGTACTTC CASSDWDQGSHEQYF
TRBJ1-4 . 16 TRBV5-1 TGCGCCAGCAGCTTGGGAGGGACCGCAACTAATGAAAAACTGTTTTTT CASSLGGTATNEKLFF
TRBJ2-3 TRBD1 15 TRBV2 TGTGCCAGCATCCCCACAGGGGTCAGCACAGATACGCAGTATTTT CASIPTGVSTDTQYF
TRBJ1-4 . 12 TRBV10-3 TGTGCCTCCCAAGGGACTAATGAAAAACTGTTTTTT CASQGTNEKLFF
TRBJ2-1 TRBD2 16 TRBV9 TGTGCCAGCAGCCCCCGAACCAGGACTAGCGGCGATGAGCAGTTCTTC CASSPRTRTSGDEQFF
TRBJ1-5 . 16 TRBV4-3 TGCGCCAGCAGCCAAGATCAGCAACGGGGAGGACAGCCCCAGCATTTT CASSQDQQRGGQPQHF
TRBJ1-1 TRBD1 13 TRBV28 TGTGCCAGCAGAGGGACAGGGTGGACTGAAGCTTTCTTT CASRGTGWTEAFF
TRBJ1-3 TRBD1 15 TRBV7-2 TGTGCCAGCAGCTCCGGGACAGGGGCTGGAAACACCATATATTTT CASSSGTGAGNTIYF
TRBJ1-5 . 13 TRBV6-1 TGTGCCAGCACGGAGGGTCCCAGGCAGCCCCAGCATTTT CASTEGPRQPQHF
TRBJ2-2 TRBD2 17 TRBV18 TGTGCCAGCTCACCCGTATCCGGGACTAGTACCACCGGGGAGCTGTTTTTT CASSPVSGTSTTGELFF
TRBJ1-1 TRBD1 14 TRBV28 TGTGCCAGCAGTCCCCACAGGGGAAACACTGAAGCTTTCTTT CASSPHRGNTEAFF
TRBJ2-1 TRBD2 16 TRBV6-5 TGTGCCAGCAGTTTTCTAGCGGGGAGCTCCTACAATGAGCAGTTCTTC CASSFLAGSSYNEQFF
TRBJ2-5 TRBD2 14 TRBV14 TGTGCCAGCAGCCAAGAGTGGGGAGGGGAGACCCAGTACTTC CASSQEWGGETQYF
TRBJ2-3 . 18 TRBV21-1 TGTGCCAGCAGCTTTCGGACCTACTACAAGGGTAGCACAGATACGCAGTATTTT CASSFRTYYKGSTDTQYF
TRBJ1-2 . 15 TRBV5-8 TGTGCCAGCAGCTTCAGACAGAGGCCTAACTATGGCTACACCTTC CASSFRQRPNYGYTF
TRBJ1-5 TRBD1 15 TRBV19 TGTGCCAGTAGCCCCGGACAGGGACGCAATCAGCCCCAGCATTTT CASSPGQGRNQPQHF
TRBJ1-2 . 13 TRBV18 TGTGCCAGCTCATTCGAGCAGAACTATGGCTACACCTTC CASSFEQNYGYTF
TRBJ2-1 TRBD2 13 TRBV11-2 TGTGCCAGCAGCGCGGGACTAGCGGAAGAGCAGTTCTTC CASSAGLAEEQFF
TRBJ2-3 . 15 TRBV5-6 TGTGCCAGCAGCTTTGCGCTAGCAAGATTAGATACGCAGTATTTT CASSFALARLDTQYF
TRBJ2-5 . 14 TRBV27 TGTGCCAGCAGTTTCCCCGGGTCACAAGAGACCCAGTACTTC CASSFPGSQETQYF